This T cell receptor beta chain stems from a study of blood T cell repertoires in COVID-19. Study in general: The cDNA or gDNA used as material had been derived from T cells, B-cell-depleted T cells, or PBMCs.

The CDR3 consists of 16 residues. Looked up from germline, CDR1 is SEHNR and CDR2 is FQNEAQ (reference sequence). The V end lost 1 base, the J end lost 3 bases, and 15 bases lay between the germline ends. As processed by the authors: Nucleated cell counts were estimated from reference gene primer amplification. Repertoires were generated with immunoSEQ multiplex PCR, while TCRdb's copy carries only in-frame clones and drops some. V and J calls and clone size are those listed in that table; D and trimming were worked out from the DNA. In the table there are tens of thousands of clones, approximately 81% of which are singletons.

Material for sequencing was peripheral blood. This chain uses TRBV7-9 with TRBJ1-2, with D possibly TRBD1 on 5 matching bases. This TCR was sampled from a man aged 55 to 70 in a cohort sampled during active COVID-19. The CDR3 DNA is TGTGCCAGCAGCTTAGGGACAAGGGGCGAGCACTATGGCTACACCTTC. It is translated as CASSLGTRGEHYGYTF.